The 7 T cell receptor beta chains below come from one sample, sequenced in a study of T cell responses to AZD1222 COVID-19 vaccine. Libraries were prepared by immunoSEQ multiplex PCR; TCRdb keeps only in-frame clonotypes and omits some of them. Counted here are 170,000 or so clones, 90% occurring once; the ten biggest clones make up 1.5%. Sequenced material: peripheral blood, taken on day 0 of AZD1222 vaccination. All receptors derive from an adult in good health.

CDR3 nucleotide sequence: TGCGCCAGCAGGGGAGGGTCCGTTAGTAGTGAGCAGTTCTTC. Protein sequence: CASRGGSVSSEQFF. The chain carries TRBV10-2 and TRBJ2-1, with 7 positions matching TRBD2. This CDR3 is 14 amino acids long. Germline trimming cut 6 bases from V and 9 bases from J; bases unmatched to any gene: 11. Germline values: CDR1 WSHSY, CDR2 SAAADI.

V and J are TRBV6-5 and TRBJ1-1; 7 nucleotides line up with TRBD1. J lost 4 bases, V lost 0 bases, and 5 bases had no gene match. This CDR3 comprises 15 residues. CDR1 and CDR2 (germline): MNHEY, SVGAGI. In DNA form, the CDR3 reads TGTGCCAGCAGTTACTCGAGACAGGGATTCACTGAAGCTTTCTTT. This sequence encodes CASSYSRQGFTEAFF.

The rearrangement uses TRBV10-1 and TRBJ1-1; 7 positions match TRBD1. V dropped 0 bases and J dropped 12; count of bases not matched to a gene: 10. Germline lookup yields CDR1 WNHNN and CDR2 SYGVQD (reference sequence). The CDR3 runs 14 residues. The CDR3 DNA reads as TGCGCCAGCAGTGAGTCCGAGGCAGGGGGTACGACTTTCTTT. This sequence encodes CASSESEAGGTTFF.

V gene TRBV28 combines with J gene TRBJ1-6, with unresolved D. Germline V gene data show CDR1 as MDHEN and CDR2 as SYDVKM. The V end lost 3 bases, the J end lost 3 bases, and 9 bases lay between the germline ends. The CDR3 consists of 15 residues. In DNA, the CDR3 is TGTGCCAGCAGTTTTGGTCAGCTCTATAATTCACCCCTCCACTTT. It codes for CASSFGQLYNSPLHF.

The chain uses TRBV30 and TRBJ1-1; D might be TRBD1 (6 bases). CDR1 is GTSNPN and CDR2 is SVGIG in the germline V gene (reference sequence). Between the trimmed V and J ends, which lost 5 bases and 0 bases, there was a span of 10 bases. The CDR3 has 13 amino acids. CDR3 coding DNA: TGTGCCTGGGGACAGATCTTGAACACTGAAGCTTTCTTT. Translation: CAWGQILNTEAFF.

This clone was found once. J is TRBJ1-1 and V is TRBV7-2, with a tentative D call TRBD1 (6 bases). The CDR3 spans 14 residues. Germline lookup yields CDR1 SGHTA and CDR2 FQGNSA. The V end lost 1 base, the J end lost 8 bases, and 14 bases lay between the germline ends. This chain's CDR3 is CASSLVQGWMEAFF. In DNA, the CDR3 is TGTGCCAGCAGCTTAGTCCAGGGGTGGATGGAAGCTTTCTTT.

The rearrangement uses TRBV18 and TRBJ1-1; D not resolved. Between the trimmed V and J ends, which lost 4 bases and 1 base, there was a span of 10 bases. The CDR3 covers 14 residues. CDR1 is KGHSH, CDR2 LQKENI, per germline. CDR3 coding DNA: TGTGCCAGCTCACTAGGAACAGAGAACACTGAAGCTTTCTTT. This sequence encodes CASSLGTENTEAFF.